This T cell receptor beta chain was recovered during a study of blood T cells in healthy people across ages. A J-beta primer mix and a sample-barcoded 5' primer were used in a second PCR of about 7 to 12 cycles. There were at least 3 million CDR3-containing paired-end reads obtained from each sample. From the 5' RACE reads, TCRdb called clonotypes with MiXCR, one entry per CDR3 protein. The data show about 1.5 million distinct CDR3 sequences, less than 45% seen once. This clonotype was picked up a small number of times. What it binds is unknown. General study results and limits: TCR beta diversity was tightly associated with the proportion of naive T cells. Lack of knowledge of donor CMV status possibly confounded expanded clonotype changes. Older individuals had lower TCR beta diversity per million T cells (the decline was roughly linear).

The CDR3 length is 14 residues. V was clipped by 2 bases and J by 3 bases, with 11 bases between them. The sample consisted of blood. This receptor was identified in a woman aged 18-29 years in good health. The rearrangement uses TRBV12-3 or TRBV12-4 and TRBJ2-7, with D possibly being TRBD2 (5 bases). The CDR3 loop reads CASSLHGVGYEQYF. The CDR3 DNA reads TGTGCCAGCAGTTTACACGGGGTAGGCTACGAGCAGTACTTC.